These 31 T cell receptor beta chains share one sample of origin, sequenced in a study of blood T cells in healthy people across ages. Together with a sample-barcoded 5' primer, a J-beta primer mix was included in a second PCR lasting about 6 to 11 cycles. MiXCR, applied by TCRdb to the 5' RACE reads, yields one record per CDR3 protein. The table records 1.5 million to 2 million distinct CDR3 sequences, about 31% of them present only once. Sequenced material: blood. These receptors originate from a woman in her 30s in good health.

The chain recombines TRBV30 with TRBJ1-5; the match to TRBD1 covers 8 bases. CDR1 and CDR2 from the germline V gene are GTSNPN and SVGIG (reference sequence). V lost 3 bases to trimming and J lost 2 bases; unmatched junction nucleotides: 0. The CDR3 covers 13 residues. CDR3 in DNA: TGTGCCTGGAGGGACAGGGGCAATCAGCCCCAGCATTTT. Translation: CAWRDRGNQPQHF.

This clonotype was seen more than once but under ten times. This chain connects TRBV3-1 to TRBJ2-7, with TRBD2 as a possible D gene (6 bases). CDR3 length equals 17 residues. V was cut by 1 base and J by 2 bases, with 18 bases left in between. Looked up from germline, CDR1 is LGHDT and CDR2 is YNNKEL (reference sequence). CDR3 sequence reads: CASSQVDLAGFPYEQYF. For the CDR3, the DNA is TGTGCCAGCAGCCAAGTGGACTTGGCGGGATTCCCCTACGAGCAGTACTTC.

This clonotype was observed a few times. The genes are TRBV20-1 and TRBJ2-7, with D tentatively TRBD2 (6 bases). This CDR3 is 14 amino acids long. CDR1 and CDR2 from the germline V gene are DFQATT and SNEGSKA (reference sequence). Trimming took off 0 bases at V and 1 base at J, with 10 bases between the two ends. The DNA for the CDR3 is TGCAGTGCTAGAGAACTAGCATTTTCCTACGAGCAGTACTTC. It translates to CSARELAFSYEQYF.

The chain combines TRBV27 with TRBJ1-1, with 11 bases that match TRBD1. The CDR3 runs 16 residues. Per germline, CDR1 MNHEY and CDR2 SMNVEV (reference sequence). The trim removed 4 bases at V and 1 base at J, leaving 5 bases unmatched. CDR3 loop: CASSYGTGGSNTEAFF. Written as DNA, the CDR3 is TGTGCCAGCAGTTACGGGACAGGGGGTTCGAACACTGAAGCTTTCTTT.

V and J are TRBV6-5 and TRBJ2-1, with TRBD1 identical over 8 bases. This CDR3 is built from 16 residues. The trim removed 0 bases at V and 7 bases at J, leaving 8 bases unmatched. Germline V gives CDR1 MNHEY, CDR2 SVGAGI. CDR3 coding DNA: TGTGCCAGCAGTTACTCGGGGACAGGAAAGAGGAATGAGCAGTTCTTC. Translated: CASSYSGTGKRNEQFF.

The gene calls are TRBV4-2 and TRBJ2-7; D is unresolved. Trimming stripped 6 bases from V and 7 bases from J, with 16 bases between. This CDR3 is built from 13 residues. Germline-derived CDR1 and CDR2 are LGHNA and YNFKEQ. The CDR3 coding sequence is TGTGCCAGCAGTCAAATGCCTTATTTAGAGCAGTACTTC. This encodes CASSQMPYLEQYF.

This clonotype was counted a few times. The chain is built from TRBV5-1 and TRBJ2-7; weak D call: TRBD2 (5 bases). Germline V gene data show CDR1 as SGHRS and CDR2 as YFSETQ. V lost 4 bases and J lost 0, with 17 bases in between. The CDR3 loop spans 16 amino acids. CDR3 in DNA: TGCGCCAGCAGCCTGGGAGAGGGAGTCAGCTCCTACGAGCAGTACTTC. Encoded protein: CASSLGEGVSSYEQYF.

This clonotype was found a few times. V and J are TRBV7-2 and TRBJ1-2; perhaps TRBD1 as D (5 bases). From germline, CDR1 is SGHTA and CDR2 FQGNSA. Trimming stripped 4 bases from V and 12 bases from J, with 21 bases between. This CDR3 has 14 residues. The CDR3 nucleotides read TGTGCCAGCAGCTCCCTCAGGCAGGGTATTTATCACACCTTC. Its protein product is CASSSLRQGIYHTF.

This clonotype was detected a few times. This sequence joins TRBV27 and TRBJ2-1; 8 bases are shared with TRBD2. The V gene's germline CDR1 is MNHEY and CDR2 SMNVEV (reference sequence). With 3 bases clipped from V and 8 bases from J, the junction kept 6 bases outside the gene matches. This CDR3 comprises 14 residues. CDR3 DNA: TGTGCCAGCAGTTTGTCGGCGGGAGGTTATGAGCAGTTCTTC. Protein product: CASSLSAGGYEQFF.

The rearrangement uses TRBV20-1 and TRBJ2-7; no reliable D call. Germline assignment: CDR1 DFQATT and CDR2 SNEGSKA (reference sequence). Trimming stripped 6 bases from V and 0 bases from J, with 12 bases between. CDR3 length: 13 amino acids. CDR3 region: CSAARANSYEQYF. DNA of the CDR3: TGCAGTGCCGCTAGAGCAAACTCCTACGAGCAGTACTTC.

Concerning this clonotype itself: Mismatch with germline at one junction end may stem from a read error. V is TRBV3-1 and J is TRBJ2-1; 7 nucleotides match TRBD2. The CDR3 has 16 amino acids. Germline V gene sequence: CDR1 LGHDT, CDR2 YNNKEL (reference sequence). This CDR3 reads CTSSPDPSGLYNEQFF. The CDR3 DNA reads TGTACCAGCAGCCCCGATCCTAGCGGCCTATACAATGAGCAGTTCTTC.

Only a few counts were recorded for this clonotype. This chain uses TRBV10-3 with TRBJ2-5; tentatively, D is TRBD1 or TRBD2 (5 bases each). The CDR3 runs to 14 residues. Between the trimmed V and J ends, which lost 6 bases and 4 bases, there was a span of 15 bases. CDR1 and CDR2 from the germline V gene are ENHRY and SYGVKD. Written as DNA, the CDR3 is TGTGCCATCAGCGGGTCAGGTGGGGGAGAGACCCAGTACTTC. Amino acids: CAISGSGGGETQYF.

This clonotype was observed at least ten times. CDR3 sequence reads: CSVGVELASEQYF. Written as DNA, the CDR3 is TGCAGCGTGGGGGTAGAACTAGCATCCGAGCAGTACTTC. This rearrangement joins TRBV29-1 to TRBJ2-7; possible D gene TRBD2, 6 bases. The CDR3 length is 13 residues. V lost 6 bases and J lost 6, with 18 bases in between. Germline V gene data show CDR1 as SQVTM and CDR2 as ANQGSEA.

The chain recombines TRBV2 with TRBJ2-3, with TRBD2 matching 9 bases. Germline CDR1 reads SNHLY; CDR2 reads FYNNEI. The CDR3 covers 19 residues. V shed 8 bases, J shed 0 bases, and the junction held 18 bases outside the gene matches. CDR3 residues: CASAAFRAGGRISTDTQYF. CDR3 nucleotide sequence: TGTGCCAGCGCCGCCTTTCGAGCGGGGGGCCGAATTAGCACAGATACGCAGTATTTT.

This chain links TRBV20-1 with TRBJ1-2; D not resolved. This CDR3 contains 13 residues. Trimming removed 7 bases at V and 5 bases at J, with 17 bases between. Looked up from germline, CDR1 is DFQATT and CDR2 is SNEGSKA (reference sequence). The DNA of the CDR3 is TGCAGTGAGAAGGTACTGCCGAGATATGGCTACACCTTC. Translation: CSEKVLPRYGYTF.

This clonotype has just a few counts. The V gene is TRBV20-1, the J gene TRBJ2-7, with TRBD2 as a possible D gene (5 bases). Trimming stripped 3 bases from V and 4 bases from J, with 16 bases between. The CDR3 spans 14 residues. Germline lookup yields CDR1 DFQATT and CDR2 SNEGSKA (reference sequence). The CDR3 coding sequence is TGCAGTGCTAGGGAACCGGGGAGAAATTACGAGCAGTACTTC. This codes for CSAREPGRNYEQYF.

This clonotype was recorded at least ten times. The rearrangement uses TRBV12-5 and TRBJ2-3, with D possibly being TRBD2 (5 bases). This CDR3 has 11 residues. The germline V and J ends were trimmed by 7 bases and 6 bases, with 8 bases remaining between them. Germline CDR1 LGHNT, CDR2 FRNRAP. The CDR3 reads CASAGFDTQYF. The CDR3 nucleotides read TGTGCTAGTGCGGGGTTCGATACGCAGTATTTT.

This chain connects TRBV6-1 to TRBJ2-5; D call uncertain. CDR3 length: 15 amino acids. CDR1 is MNHNS and CDR2 is SASEGT in the germline V gene. Trimming removed 2 bases from V and 4 bases from J, with 14 bases in between. In nucleotides, the CDR3 is TGTGCCAGCAGTGAATATAACGGTGGAAGAGAGACCCAGTACTTC. Protein: CASSEYNGGRETQYF.

This chain uses TRBV25-1 with TRBJ2-3; a possible D gene is TRBD2 (6 bases). Trimming took 4 bases from V and 5 from J, leaving 19 bases between them. This CDR3 has 16 residues. The germline CDR1 and CDR2 sequences are MGHDK and SYGVNS. The CDR3 reads CASSASLVGGVDTQYF. CDR3 DNA sequence: TGTGCCAGCAGTGCCTCACTAGTTGGCGGGGTAGATACGCAGTATTTT.

About this clonotype itself: At one end the junction does not follow the germline gene, possibly because of a read error. CDR3 in amino acids: CSAREGQKIAYEQYF. The CDR3 DNA reads as TGCAGTGCAAGAGAGGGACAGAAGATCGCCTACGAGCAGTACTTC. This chain connects TRBV20-1 to TRBJ2-7; 7 nucleotides align to TRBD1. The length of the CDR3 is 15 residues. CDR1 is DFQATT and CDR2 is SNEGSKA in the germline V gene (reference sequence).

The chain employs TRBV12-3 or TRBV12-4 and TRBJ1-2; TRBD1 agrees at 7 bases. The CDR3 runs 13 residues. The V and J ends lost 6 bases and 1 base, in that order; junction bases with no gene match: 2. In DNA form, the CDR3 reads TGTGCCAGCAGGCAGGGGGTTAACTATGGCTACACCTTC. Amino acids: CASRQGVNYGYTF.

This clonotype was recorded a few times. V is TRBV20-1 and J is TRBJ2-7; 7 nucleotides line up with TRBD1. The CDR3 runs to 13 residues. Looked up from germline, CDR1 is DFQATT and CDR2 is SNEGSKA (reference sequence). After removal of 3 bases from V and 2 bases from J, the junction contained 4 bases not matched to a gene. DNA of the CDR3: TGCAGTGCTAGTTATCAGGGGGCCTACGAGCAGTACTTC. This sequence encodes CSASYQGAYEQYF.

This clonotype was picked up many times. V is TRBV20-1 and J is TRBJ1-2, with D unclear. The germline CDR1 and CDR2 sequences are DFQATT and SNEGSKA (reference sequence). V lost 1 base and J lost 6, with 9 bases in between. The CDR3 has 12 residues. In DNA form, the CDR3 reads TGCAGTGCTAGAGGGATTGGTGATGGCTACACCTTC. Translation gives CSARGIGDGYTF.

DNA for the CDR3: TGTGCCTGGATAAGCAGGGTACCTTGGGATGAGCAGTTCTTC. Protein product: CAWISRVPWDEQFF. The V and J genes are TRBV30 and TRBJ2-1; D possibly corresponds to TRBD1 (5 bases). CDR1 is GTSNPN, CDR2 SVGIG, per germline (reference sequence). V was pared by 4 bases and J by 8 bases, with 18 bases between. This CDR3 comprises 14 residues.

This chain uses TRBV5-1 with TRBJ2-1, with D perhaps TRBD1 (6 bases). Trimming cost V 6 bases and J 0 bases, with 16 bases left between them. From germline, CDR1 is SGHRS and CDR2 YFSETQ. The CDR3 consists of 16 residues. CDR3 DNA sequence: TGCGCCAGCACGAAGGACAGCCAGAGCTCCTACAATGAGCAGTTCTTC. Residues: CASTKDSQSSYNEQFF.

The rearrangement uses TRBV6-2 or TRBV6-3 and TRBJ1-5; D uncertain. Trimming left V 6 bases short and J 5 bases short, with 14 bases between. The germline CDR1 and CDR2 sequences are MNHEY and SVGEGT. The CDR3 contains 14 residues. CDR3 residues: CASSRGKRDQPQHF. The CDR3 nucleotides read TGTGCCAGCAGCCGCGGTAAGAGGGATCAGCCCCAGCATTTT.

J is TRBJ1-2 and V is TRBV4-1; D may be TRBD1 (6 bases). Germline V gives CDR1 MGHRA, CDR2 YSYEKL. This CDR3 comprises 14 residues. V lost 4 bases to trimming and J lost 8 bases, with 17 bases between them. This chain's CDR3 is CASSPKQGTEGYTF. The CDR3 DNA follows: TGCGCCAGCAGCCCGAAACAGGGAACAGAAGGCTACACCTTC.

The gene calls are TRBV7-2 and TRBJ1-4; no reliable D call. This CDR3 region has 14 residues. V was shortened by 5 bases and J by 8 bases, with 15 bases between the two germline ends. Per germline, CDR1 SGHTA and CDR2 FQGNSA. The CDR3 here is CASSPGRGREKLFF. In DNA, the CDR3 is TGTGCCAGCAGCCCCGGCCGTGGGAGGGAAAAACTGTTTTTT.

In its sample, this clonotype was seen once. The V call is TRBV20-1, the J call TRBJ2-7; 10 nucleotides align to TRBD2. The V gene's germline CDR1 is DFQATT and CDR2 SNEGSKA (reference sequence). This CDR3 contains 11 residues. The CDR3 here is CSGAGGGEQYF. The DNA for the CDR3 is TGCAGCGGAGCGGGAGGGGGCGAGCAGTACTTC.

With respect to this clonotype: A much larger clone differs from this one at a single base, so this may be a read error. The V call is TRBV20-1, the J call TRBJ2-7, with no clear D. This CDR3 is built from 12 residues. Per germline, CDR1 DFQATT and CDR2 SNEGSKA (reference sequence). Trimming pared 0 bases from V and 6 bases from J, leaving 9 bases between. DNA for the CDR3: TGCAGTGCTAGAGATCAAACCTGCGAGCAGTACTTC. This encodes CSARDQTCEQYF.

This clonotype was observed a handful of times. The V gene is TRBV5-1, the J gene TRBJ2-4; TRBD1 matches 7 bases. From germline, CDR1 is SGHRS and CDR2 YFSETQ. Unmatched junction bases numbered 9, after V lost 0 bases and J lost 0 bases. The CDR3 is 18 residues long. CDR3 sequence: CASSLGGTAAIAKNIQYF. CDR3 bases: TGCGCCAGCAGCTTGGGAGGGACAGCTGCCATAGCCAAAAACATTCAGTACTTC.